A selection of T cell receptor beta chains follows, all from one sample in a study of blood T cell repertoires in COVID-19. Sequenced by immunoSEQ multiplex PCR; TCRdb stores in-frame clones only, minus some. The profile shows some 300,000 clones, approximately 90% of them singletons. Sequencing was done on a sample of peripheral blood. The source of these receptors is a woman aged 50 to 60 with COVID-19, enrolled during active disease. CDR3s include the opening cysteine and the closing phenylalanine or tryptophan. The D gene is left open where the match is weak. Expanded clones are given a class, and other clones once, few, many or no size at all.

v_call	cdr3_length	d_call	j_call	clone_size	cdr3_nt	cdr3_aa
TRBV19	13	.	TRBJ2-3	.	TGTGCCAGTAGTCCGGGAGAGCGGGATACGCAGTATTTT	CASSPGERDTQYF
TRBV30	15	TRBD2	TRBJ2-1	.	TGTGCCTGGAGCCCGGGACTAGCGGGAGGAGTTGAGCAGTTCTTC	CAWSPGLAGGVEQFF
TRBV30	15	TRBD1	TRBJ2-4	.	TGTGCCTGGCAGGGGGCTCGGACAGCCAAAAACATTCAGTACTTC	CAWQGARTAKNIQYF
TRBV6-5	15	.	TRBJ2-1	.	TGTGCCAGCGGGGGTTCGAGGGAGGCCTACAATGAGCAGTTCTTC	CASGGSREAYNEQFF
TRBV5-1	18	.	TRBJ1-6	.	TGCGCCAGCAGCTTGGCCTCGAACCCGAGCTCCTATAATTCACCCCTCCACTTT	CASSLASNPSSYNSPLHF
TRBV19	13	TRBD1	TRBJ1-4	.	TGTGCCAGTAGTTGGACAGGGGTTGAAAAACTGTTTTTT	CASSWTGVEKLFF
TRBV9	17	TRBD2	TRBJ2-1	.	TGTGCCAGCAGCTCCAAGGGACTAGCGGGAATTTACAATGAGCAGTTCTTC	CASSSKGLAGIYNEQFF
TRBV6-5	13	TRBD2	TRBJ2-3	.	TGTGCCAGCAGCGGGAGGAACACAGATACGCAGTATTTT	CASSGRNTDTQYF
TRBV24-1	14	TRBD1	TRBJ2-2	.	TGTGCCACCAGTGACCGGACAGGGTCCGGGGAGCTGTTTTTT	CATSDRTGSGELFF
TRBV19	16	TRBD2	TRBJ2-5	.	TGTGCCAGTAGTATAGGAAGCGGGAGGATCCAAGAGACCCAGTACTTC	CASSIGSGRIQETQYF
TRBV30	15	TRBD1	TRBJ2-5	.	TGTGCCTGGAGTGTAGGGCAGGGGGCAAAAGAGACCCAGTACTTC	CAWSVGQGAKETQYF
TRBV11-3	15	TRBD2	TRBJ2-1	.	TGTGCCAGCAGCTTAGGACTAGCGGGAAACAATGAGCAGTTCTTC	CASSLGLAGNNEQFF
TRBV18	14	.	TRBJ1-1	.	TGTGCCAGCTCACCAGGGAGGCAGTTCACTGAAGCTTTCTTT	CASSPGRQFTEAFF
TRBV24-1	16	TRBD1	TRBJ2-7	.	TGTGCCACCAGTGACCAAGGGACAGGGGGCAGGAACGAGCAGTACTTC	CATSDQGTGGRNEQYF
TRBV10-3	12	.	TRBJ2-7	.	TGTGCCATCAGTGAGTTCGTATACGAGCAGTACTTC	CAISEFVYEQYF
TRBV19	14	.	TRBJ1-1	.	TGTGCCAGTAGCCTTACTTGGTCGAACACTGAAGCTTTCTTT	CASSLTWSNTEAFF
TRBV19	17	TRBD1	TRBJ2-6	.	TGTGCCAGTAGTGGGACAGGCACCTTCTCTGGGGCCAACGTCCTGACTTTC	CASSGTGTFSGANVLTF
TRBV11-2	24	TRBD2	TRBJ2-2	.	TGTGCCAGCAGTCAACGGACATCCCTACGGGGACTAGCGGGAGGGCGTCTCGGCACCGGGGAGCTGTTTTTT	CASSQRTSLRGLAGGRLGTGELFF
TRBV19	14	.	TRBJ1-2	.	TGTGCCAGTAGTCCCCGACAAACCCTATATGGCTACACCTTC	CASSPRQTLYGYTF
TRBV9	15	TRBD1	TRBJ1-1	.	TGTGCCAGCAGCGAAGGACAGGTTGGGAACACTGAAGCTTTCTTT	CASSEGQVGNTEAFF
TRBV2	16	TRBD1	TRBJ2-5	.	TGTGCCAGCAGTGAAGCCCTGGGACAGCACCAAGAGACCCAGTACTTC	CASSEALGQHQETQYF
TRBV11-2	16	.	TRBJ2-7	.	TGTGCCAGCAGCTTAGTTGGCGGACTCGCAACCTACGAGCAGTACTTC	CASSLVGGLATYEQYF
TRBV7-2	14	.	TRBJ2-1	.	TGTGCCAGCAAAGGGGGAGGGCCCTACAATGAGCAGTTCTTC	CASKGGGPYNEQFF
TRBV7-3	13	.	TRBJ2-1	.	TGTGCCAGCAGCTTCACTAGTAGCGATGAGCAGTTCTTC	CASSFTSSDEQFF
TRBV18	17	TRBD2	TRBJ2-7	few	TGTGCCAGCTCACCACTTGCTAGGACTAGCGGGATGTACGAGCAGTACTTC	CASSPLARTSGMYEQYF
TRBV5-4	15	.	TRBJ1-1	.	TGTGCCAGCAGCTTGAAGAAAGGGGCGAACACTGAAGCTTTCTTT	CASSLKKGANTEAFF
TRBV6-5	15	.	TRBJ2-7	few	TGTGCCAGCAGTTACTCGGGACACCTCCCGGGGGAGCAGTACTTC	CASSYSGHLPGEQYF
TRBV3-1/TRBV3-2	16	TRBD2	TRBJ2-3	once	TGTGCCAGCAGTCGGACTAGCGGGCGGAGCACAGATACGCAGTATTTT	CASSRTSGRSTDTQYF
TRBV4-1	17	TRBD2	TRBJ2-3	.	TGCGCCAGCAGCTGGCGCGGGAGCACCACTAGCACAGATACGCAGTATTTT	CASSWRGSTTSTDTQYF
TRBV18	14	.	TRBJ2-5	.	TGTGCCAGCTCACCTGACACCGCTTTTGAGACCCAGTACTTC	CASSPDTAFETQYF